The clone carrying this T cell receptor beta chain was seen just once. Germline-derived CDR1 and CDR2 are MNHEY and SVGAGI. J gave up 1 base and V 5 bases, and 1 base lay outside the gene matches. The CDR3 sequence is 14 residues long. The data stem from a study of technical replicates of blood from several donors. TCRdb's table, derived via immunoSEQ multiplex PCR, lists solely in-frame clones and lacks some. The data show some 13,000 clones, 85% to 95% seen once. The sample consisted of PBMCs. This sequence originates from a human donor in good health. The V and J genes are TRBV6-5 and TRBJ1-5; 8 bases line up with TRBD1. The CDR3 loop is CASSGQGSNQPQHF. CDR3 bases: TGTGCCAGCAGTGGACAGGGAAGCAATCAGCCCCAGCATTTT.